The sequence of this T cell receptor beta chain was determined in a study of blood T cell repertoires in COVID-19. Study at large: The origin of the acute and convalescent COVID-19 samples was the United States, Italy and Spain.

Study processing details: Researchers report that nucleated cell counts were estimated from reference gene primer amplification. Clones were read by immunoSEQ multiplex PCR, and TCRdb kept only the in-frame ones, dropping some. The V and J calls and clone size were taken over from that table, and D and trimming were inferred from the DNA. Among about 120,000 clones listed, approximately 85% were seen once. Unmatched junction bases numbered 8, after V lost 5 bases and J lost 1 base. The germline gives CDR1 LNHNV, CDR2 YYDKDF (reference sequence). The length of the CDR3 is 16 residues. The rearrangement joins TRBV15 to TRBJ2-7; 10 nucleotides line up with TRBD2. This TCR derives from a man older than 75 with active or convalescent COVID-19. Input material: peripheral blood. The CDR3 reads CATSPRRTSGSYEQYF. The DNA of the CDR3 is TGTGCCACCAGCCCCCGACGGACTAGCGGTTCCTACGAGCAGTACTTC.